Presented here are 11 T cell receptor beta chains from one specimen sequenced in a study of blood T cell repertoires in COVID-19. Only in-frame clones appear in the TCRdb table, and some are missing; sequencing was by immunoSEQ multiplex PCR. The sample contains around 250,000 clones, about 90% of which appear only once. Sequenced: PBMCs or T cells enriched from blood (not recorded which). The receptors derive from a human donor in a cohort exposed to, infected with or recovered from COVID-19 (not recorded which). The donor label of this sample is uncertain.

The rearrangement uses TRBV18 and TRBJ2-3; tentative D call: TRBD1 (6 bases). The CDR3 is 15 residues long. Germline lookup yields CDR1 KGHSH and CDR2 LQKENI. V shed 3 bases and J shed 2 bases, with 12 bases lying between them. The CDR3 region has the DNA TGTGCCAGCTCACCGGTGGGGGCTTCCACAGATACGCAGTATTTT. It translates to CASSPVGASTDTQYF.

CDR3 coding DNA: TGTGCTAGTGGTTTGCGCGGCAGGGGTCCCCACGAGCAGTACTTC. As protein: CASGLRGRGPHEQYF. This sequence joins TRBV12-5 and TRBJ2-7, with D tentatively TRBD1 (6 bases). Trimming took 2 bases from V and 5 from J, leaving 16 bases between them. The length of the CDR3 is 15 residues. Germline assignment: CDR1 LGHNT and CDR2 FRNRAP.

This chain uses TRBV30 with TRBJ2-6; D call uncertain. Germline V lookup: CDR1 GTSNPN, CDR2 SVGIG (reference sequence). The CDR3 loop spans 15 amino acids. V was clipped by 5 bases and J by 0 bases, with 11 bases between them. The CDR3 nucleotides are TGTGCCTGGGACGCAGGAAACTCTGGGGCCAACGTCCTGACTTTC. This sequence encodes CAWDAGNSGANVLTF.

The chain recombines TRBV4-1 with TRBJ1-1; weak D call: TRBD1 (5 bases). The CDR3 spans 13 residues. The germline CDR1 and CDR2 sequences are MGHRA and YSYEKL. V was trimmed by 4 bases and J by 7 bases, leaving 13 bases between them. As DNA, the CDR3 is TGCGCCAGCAGCCGAGAGGGGCAAGATGAAGCTTTCTTT. This gives the protein CASSREGQDEAFF.

The rearrangement links TRBV12-2 to TRBJ2-4; the table's D call of TRBD2 was not tested on the DNA. TRBV12-2 is a documented pseudogene. The CDR3 loop spans 13 amino acids. CDR3 protein: CASRLGAGVIQYF. The CDR3 DNA follows: TGTGCAAGTCGCTTGGGCGCGGGGGTTATTCAGTACTTC.

V gene TRBV7-2 combines with J gene TRBJ2-5; D is perhaps TRBD2 (6 bases). Germline CDR1 and CDR2: SGHTA and FQGNSA. This CDR3 comprises 14 residues. Trimming cost V 1 base and J 2 bases, with 8 bases left between them. The CDR3: CASSLEAGQETQYF. In DNA, the CDR3 is TGTGCCAGCAGCTTAGAGGCGGGGCAAGAGACCCAGTACTTC.

The chain employs TRBV7-2 and TRBJ1-5; the D gene is possibly TRBD1 (5 bases). The germline CDR1 and CDR2 sequences are SGHTA and FQGNSA. CDR3 length equals 13 residues. V lost 1 base and J lost 7, with 8 bases in between. CDR3 in amino acids: CASSLEGRQPQHF. CDR3 nucleotide sequence: TGTGCCAGCAGCTTAGAGGGGAGGCAGCCCCAGCATTTT. Full variable domain (missing parts from reference TRBV7-2 and TRBJ1-5): GAGVSQSPSNKVTEKGKDVELRCDPISGHTALYWYRQSLGQGLEFLIYFQGNSAPDKSGLPSDRFSAERTGGSVSTLTIQRTQQEDSAVYLCASSLEGRQPQHFGDGTRLSIL.

The chain has TRBV12-3 or TRBV12-4 and TRBJ2-1; D is unclear. Trimming stripped 4 bases from V and 10 bases from J, with 8 bases between. This CDR3 is built from 11 residues. Here the CDR3 DNA reads TGTGCCAGCAGTTCCCCTGTGGAGCAGTTCTTC. It encodes CASSSPVEQFF.

This rearrangement joins TRBV6-1 to TRBJ1-3; tentative D call: TRBD1 (5 bases). V was shortened by 3 bases and J by 4 bases, with 10 bases between the two germline ends. Germline V gene data show CDR1 as MNHNS and CDR2 as SASEGT. This CDR3 contains 14 residues. The CDR3 sequence is CASSEQEGGNTIYF. The CDR3 DNA sequence: TGTGCCAGCAGTGAGCAGGAGGGGGGAAACACCATATATTTT.

The rearrangement links TRBV5-4 to TRBJ2-7; 9 nucleotides line up with TRBD2. Germline CDR1 reads SGHNT; CDR2 reads YYREEE (reference sequence). V lost 4 bases to trimming and J lost 3 bases; unmatched junction nucleotides: 11. The CDR3 has 16 residues. This chain's CDR3 is CASSLPSSGAYYEQYF. CDR3 DNA sequence: TGTGCCAGCAGCCTCCCCTCTAGCGGGGCTTACTACGAGCAGTACTTC.

In DNA form, the CDR3 reads TGTGCCAGCAGCTCGGGGGACGGCTACGAGCAGTACTTC. This sequence encodes CASSSGDGYEQYF. J is TRBJ2-7 and V is TRBV7-2; D might be TRBD2 (6 bases). The germline V gene has CDR1 SGHTA and CDR2 FQGNSA. The CDR3 is 13 amino acids. Trimming shortened V by 4 bases and J by 3 bases, and 10 bases separated the two germline ends.